This TCR beta chain was sequenced during a study of molecular identifiers for immune sequencing clone quantification. Germline assignment: CDR1 MDHEN and CDR2 SYDVKM. The V and J ends lost 3 bases and 4 bases respectively, with 13 bases between them. This CDR3 has 14 amino acids. In its sample, this clonotype was seen a few times. Naive CD8 libraries came from approximately 20,000 to 980,000 sorted cells with 10%, 30% or 50% RNA. Based on a CD8+CD4-CCR7+CD45RA+ profile, naive CD8 T cells were sorted. Listed TCR primers and previously described methods were used for bulk TCR libraries. TCRdb independently ran MiXCR on the PCR reads; one entry per CDR3 protein. The data contain under 800,000 distinct CDR3 sequences, about 25% of them seen just once; the ten biggest clones take up 0.78%.

The chain carries TRBV28 and TRBJ2-7; tentatively, D is TRBD1 (5 bases). Input material: naive CD8+ T cells from blood, with Jurkat cell RNA spiked in. Subset in this sample: FACS-sorted CD8+CD4-CCR7+CD45RA+ naive T cells. This clonotype was obtained from a human donor in good health. Some libraries in this study had Jurkat cell RNA spiked in. In DNA, the CDR3 is TGTGCCAGCAGTTTTAAGGACATGTGGTACGAGCAGTACTTC. The encoded protein is CASSFKDMWYEQYF.